What follows describes a single T cell receptor beta chain. This sample is part of a study of blood T cell repertoires in COVID-19. TCRdb keeps only in-frame clones here, not all; method: immunoSEQ multiplex PCR. The sample carries approximately 170,000 clones, around 80% recorded once. The CDR3 contains 15 residues. CDR1 and CDR2 from the germline V gene are SGHTS and YDEGEE. Between the trimmed V and J ends, which lost 2 bases and 6 bases, there was a span of 15 bases. The chain joins TRBV5-8 to TRBJ2-4, with D perhaps TRBD1 (7 bases). The receptor was derived from an older woman in a cohort exposed to, infected with or recovered from COVID-19 (not recorded which). The sample consisted of PBMCs or T cells enriched from blood (not recorded which). The CDR3 nucleotides read TGTGCCAGCAGCTTAACAGGGGCGGAGGGAAACATTCAGTACTTC. Translating gives CASSLTGAEGNIQYF.